This TCR beta chain was sequenced during a study of blood T cell repertoires in COVID-19. The CDR3 length is 14 residues. The V gene's germline CDR1 is LNHDA and CDR2 SQIVND (reference sequence). V lost 7 bases, J lost 0 bases, and 12 bases lay in between. Original analysis: Using reference gene primer amplification, nucleated cell counts were estimated. Clones were read by immunoSEQ multiplex PCR, and TCRdb kept only the in-frame ones, dropping some. For V, J and clone size, that table is used; D and trimming come from the DNA. The sample contains around 300,000 clones, about 90% of which appear only once.

The sequence derives from a woman aged 18-29 years with acute COVID-19. The sequenced material came from PBMCs or T cells enriched from blood (not recorded which). This chain joins TRBV19 and TRBJ1-1; perhaps TRBD1 as D (5 bases). The CDR3 nucleotides read TGTGCCAGTAATTTCGGACATTTGAACACTGAAGCTTTCTTT. As protein: CASNFGHLNTEAFF.